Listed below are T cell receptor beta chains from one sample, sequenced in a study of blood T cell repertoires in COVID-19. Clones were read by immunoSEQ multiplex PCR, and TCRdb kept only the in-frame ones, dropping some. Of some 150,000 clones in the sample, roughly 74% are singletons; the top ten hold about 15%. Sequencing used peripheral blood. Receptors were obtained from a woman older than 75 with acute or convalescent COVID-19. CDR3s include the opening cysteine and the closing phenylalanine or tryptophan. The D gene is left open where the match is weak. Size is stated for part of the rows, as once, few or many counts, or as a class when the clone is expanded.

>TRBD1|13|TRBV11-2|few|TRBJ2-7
CASSLEWTGGQYF
TGTGCCAGCAGCTTAGAATGGACAGGGGGGCAGTACTTC
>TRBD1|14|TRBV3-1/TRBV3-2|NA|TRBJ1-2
CASSPRTGESGYTF
TGTGCCAGCAGCCCCCGGACAGGGGAGTCTGGCTACACCTTC
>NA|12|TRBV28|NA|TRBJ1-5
CASSTNRQPQHF
TGTGCCAGCAGTACCAATAGACAGCCCCAGCATTTT
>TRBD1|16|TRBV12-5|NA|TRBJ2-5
CASGILGTATQETQYF
TGTGCTAGTGGTATTCTTGGGACAGCGACTCAAGAGACCCAGTACTTC
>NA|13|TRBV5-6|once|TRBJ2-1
CASSLVGSNEQFF
TGTGCCAGCAGCTTGGTCGGGAGCAATGAGCAGTTCTTC
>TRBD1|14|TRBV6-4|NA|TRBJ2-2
CASSERTGNGELFF
TGTGCCAGCAGCGAGAGGACAGGGAACGGGGAGCTGTTTTTT
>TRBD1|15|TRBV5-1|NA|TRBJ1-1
CASSLVGQAVTEAFF
TGCGCCAGCAGCTTGGTGGGACAGGCAGTCACTGAAGCTTTCTTT
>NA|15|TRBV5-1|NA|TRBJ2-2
CASSFRDSRIGELFF
TGCGCCAGCAGCTTCCGGGACTCCCGGATCGGGGAGCTGTTTTTT
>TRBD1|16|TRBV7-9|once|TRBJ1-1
CASSLGGTGRGTEAFF
TGTGCCAGCAGCTTAGGGGGGACAGGGAGGGGCACTGAAGCTTTCTTT
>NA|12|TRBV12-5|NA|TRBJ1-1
CASGRQNTEAFF
TGTGCTAGTGGTAGACAGAACACTGAAGCTTTCTTT
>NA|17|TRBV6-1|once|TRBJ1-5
CASSEQWGRDIHQPQHF
TGTGCCAGCAGTGAACAGTGGGGCCGGGACATCCATCAGCCCCAGCATTTT
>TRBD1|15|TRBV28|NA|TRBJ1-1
CASRPPTGVGTEAFF
TGTGCCAGCAGGCCTCCCACAGGGGTCGGAACTGAAGCTTTCTTT
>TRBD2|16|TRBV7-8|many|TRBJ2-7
CASSLVGGRAVYEQYF
TGTGCCAGCAGCTTAGTGGGCGGGAGGGCCGTGTACGAGCAGTACTTC
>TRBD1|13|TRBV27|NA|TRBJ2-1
CASSSGQGYEQFF
TGTGCCAGCAGTTCGGGACAGGGTTATGAGCAGTTCTTC
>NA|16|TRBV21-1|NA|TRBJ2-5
CASSKEARGGQKTQYF
TGTGCCAGCAGCAAAGAGGCGCGGGGGGGCCAGAAGACCCAGTACTTC
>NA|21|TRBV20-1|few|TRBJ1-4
CSASVGQGNFPPGSFNEKLFF
TGCAGTGCTAGTGTGGGGCAGGGAAACTTTCCGCCGGGTTCTTTTAATGAAAAACTGTTTTTT